The 2 T cell receptor beta chains listed next were all sequenced from one sample in a study of shared clonotypes between healthy human individuals. Some clones are missing from TCRdb's copy, which holds only in-frame ones; the method was immunoSEQ multiplex PCR. The sample records about 1.1 million clones, approximately 75% being singletons. The sample consisted of memory CD4+ T cells from PBMCs. The subset denotes: CD45RA-negative fraction. These receptors were collected from a man in his late teens or twenties in good health. Some clones in this sample may be carry-over from other donors' samples.

Ten or more counts support this clone. This chain connects TRBV7-2 to TRBJ1-5; 7 bases match TRBD1. The trim removed 5 bases at V and 4 bases at J, leaving 8 bases unmatched. This CDR3 has 15 amino acids. Per germline, CDR1 SGHTA and CDR2 FQGNSA. DNA for the CDR3: TGTGCCAGCAGCGCCAACAGGGGTGGGAATCAGCCCCAGCATTTT. Its protein product is CASSANRGGNQPQHF.

This clone was counted between two and nine times. The chain uses TRBV19 and TRBJ2-5, with 7 nucleotides matching TRBD2. Trimming removed 4 bases from V and 5 bases from J; junction bases left unmatched: 10. The CDR3 is made up of 15 amino acids. Germline CDR1 reads LNHDA; CDR2 reads SQIVND (reference sequence). The CDR3 sequence: CASSTRAGTFETQYF. CDR3 nucleotide sequence: TGTGCCAGTAGTACCCGAGCGGGAACTTTCGAGACCCAGTACTTC.